This T cell receptor (beta chain) stems from a study of blood T cell repertoires in COVID-19. Germline assignment: CDR1 MGHRA and CDR2 YSYEKL. This CDR3 spans 14 amino acids. Deletions cut 4 bases from V and 4 bases from J, with 13 bases between. Produced via immunoSEQ multiplex PCR; TCRdb's table is partial and in-frame only. In the table there are a few hundred thousand clones, about nine tenths of which are singletons. V gene TRBV4-1 combines with J gene TRBJ1-1; no clear D gene. The TCR sequence derives from a woman in her 30s who had been exposed to COVID-19. Source material: PBMCs or T cells enriched from blood (not recorded which). The CDR3 sequence: CASSLGGAGTEAFF. The CDR3 DNA is TGCGCCAGCAGCCTGGGAGGCGCAGGCACTGAAGCTTTCTTT.